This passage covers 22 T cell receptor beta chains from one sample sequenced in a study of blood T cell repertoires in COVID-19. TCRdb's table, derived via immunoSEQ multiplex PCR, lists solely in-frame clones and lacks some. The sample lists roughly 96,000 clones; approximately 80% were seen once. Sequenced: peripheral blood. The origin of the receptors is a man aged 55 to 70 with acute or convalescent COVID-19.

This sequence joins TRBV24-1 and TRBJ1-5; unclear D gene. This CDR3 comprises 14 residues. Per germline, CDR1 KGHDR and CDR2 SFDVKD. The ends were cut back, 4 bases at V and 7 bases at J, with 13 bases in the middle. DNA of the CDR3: TGTGCCACCAGTGACTCGTCAGGTCGCCAGCCCCAGCATTTT. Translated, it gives CATSDSSGRQPQHF.

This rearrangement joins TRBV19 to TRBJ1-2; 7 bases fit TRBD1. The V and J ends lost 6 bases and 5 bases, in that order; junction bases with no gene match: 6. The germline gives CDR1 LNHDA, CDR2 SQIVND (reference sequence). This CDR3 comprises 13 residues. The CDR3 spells CASSQGQTYGYTF. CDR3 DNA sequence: TGTGCCAGTAGCCAGGGACAGACTTATGGCTACACCTTC.

Here the CDR3 DNA reads TGTGCCAGCACCTTCAGCACAGGGGGCGTCACTGAAGCTTTCTTT. Its translation is CASTFSTGGVTEAFF. The genes are TRBV6-5 and TRBJ1-1; TRBD1 agrees at 9 bases. From germline, CDR1 is MNHEY and CDR2 SVGAGI. The CDR3 runs to 15 residues. The ends lost 7 bases at V and 4 bases at J; junction bases unmatched: 10.

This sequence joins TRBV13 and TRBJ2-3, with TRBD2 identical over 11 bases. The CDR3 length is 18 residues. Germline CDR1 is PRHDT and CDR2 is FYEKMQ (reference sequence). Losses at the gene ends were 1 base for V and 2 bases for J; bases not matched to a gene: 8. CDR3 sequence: CASSLALAGGSDTDTQYF. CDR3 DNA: TGTGCCAGCAGCTTAGCGCTAGCGGGAGGTAGTGACACAGATACGCAGTATTTT.

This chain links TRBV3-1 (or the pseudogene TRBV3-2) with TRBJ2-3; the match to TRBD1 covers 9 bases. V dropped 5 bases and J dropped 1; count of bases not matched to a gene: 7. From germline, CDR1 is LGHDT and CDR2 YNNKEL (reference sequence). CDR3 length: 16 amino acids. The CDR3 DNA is TGTGCCAGCAGCAAAGGCAGGACAGGGGGCACAGATACGCAGTATTTT. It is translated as CASSKGRTGGTDTQYF.

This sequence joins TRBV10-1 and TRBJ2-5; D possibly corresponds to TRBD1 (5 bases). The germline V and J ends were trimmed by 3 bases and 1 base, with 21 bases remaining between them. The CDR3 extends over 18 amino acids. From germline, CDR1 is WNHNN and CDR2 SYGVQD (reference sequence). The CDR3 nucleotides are TGCGCCAGCAGTGAAATTTTGCTGCAGGGATGGGGCCAAGAGACCCAGTACTTC. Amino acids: CASSEILLQGWGQETQYF.

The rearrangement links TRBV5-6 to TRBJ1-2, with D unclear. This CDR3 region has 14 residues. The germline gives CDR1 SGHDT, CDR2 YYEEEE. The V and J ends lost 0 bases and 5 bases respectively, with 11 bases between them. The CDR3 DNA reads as TGTGCCAGCAGCTTGGTTGCGGATTCGTATGGCTACACCTTC. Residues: CASSLVADSYGYTF.

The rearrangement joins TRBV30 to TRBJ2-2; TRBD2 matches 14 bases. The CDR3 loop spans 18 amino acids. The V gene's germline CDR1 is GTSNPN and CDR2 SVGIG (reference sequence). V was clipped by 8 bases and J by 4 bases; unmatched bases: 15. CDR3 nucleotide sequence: TGTGCCCCCAAACTCGGGACTAGCGGGAGAACGGGCACCGGGGAGCTGTTTTTT. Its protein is CAPKLGTSGRTGTGELFF.

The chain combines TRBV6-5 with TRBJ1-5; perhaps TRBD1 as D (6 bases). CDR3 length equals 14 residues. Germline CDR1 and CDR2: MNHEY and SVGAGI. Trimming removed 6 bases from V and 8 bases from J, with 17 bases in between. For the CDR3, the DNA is TGTGCCAGCAGGGGCGGACAGTCTGGGGAGCCCCAGCATTTT. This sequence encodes CASRGGQSGEPQHF.

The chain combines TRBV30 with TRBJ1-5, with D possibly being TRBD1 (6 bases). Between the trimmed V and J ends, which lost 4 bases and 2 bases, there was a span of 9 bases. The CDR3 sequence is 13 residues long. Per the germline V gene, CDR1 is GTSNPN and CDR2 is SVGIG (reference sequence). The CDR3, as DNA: TGTGCCTGGAATGGGGGCGGCAATCAGCCCCAGCATTTT. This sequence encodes CAWNGGGNQPQHF.

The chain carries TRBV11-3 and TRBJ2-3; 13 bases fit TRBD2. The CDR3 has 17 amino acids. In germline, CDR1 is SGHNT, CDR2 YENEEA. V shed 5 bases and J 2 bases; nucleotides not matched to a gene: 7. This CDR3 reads CASSPGLAGASTDTQYF. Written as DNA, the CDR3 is TGTGCCAGCAGCCCTGGACTAGCGGGAGCATCCACAGATACGCAGTATTTT.

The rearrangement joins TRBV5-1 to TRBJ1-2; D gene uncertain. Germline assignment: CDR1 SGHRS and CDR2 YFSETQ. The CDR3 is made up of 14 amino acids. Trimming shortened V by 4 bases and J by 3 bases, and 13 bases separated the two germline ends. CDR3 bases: TGCGCCAGCAGCCCTTTTACCCAGGACTATGGCTACACCTTC. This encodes CASSPFTQDYGYTF.

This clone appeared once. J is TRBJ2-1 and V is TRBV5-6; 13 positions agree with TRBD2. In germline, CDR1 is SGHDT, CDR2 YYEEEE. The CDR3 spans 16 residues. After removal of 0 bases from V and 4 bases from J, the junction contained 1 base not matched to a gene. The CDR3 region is CASSLVGLAGYNEQFF. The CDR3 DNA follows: TGTGCCAGCAGCTTGGTGGGACTAGCGGGGTACAATGAGCAGTTCTTC.

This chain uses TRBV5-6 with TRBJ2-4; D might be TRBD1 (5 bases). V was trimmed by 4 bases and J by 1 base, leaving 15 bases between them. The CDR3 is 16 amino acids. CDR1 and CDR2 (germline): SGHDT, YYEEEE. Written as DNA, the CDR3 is TGTGCCAGCAGCCAGGGTCCACCGGCGGCCAAAAACATTCAGTACTTC. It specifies CASSQGPPAAKNIQYF.

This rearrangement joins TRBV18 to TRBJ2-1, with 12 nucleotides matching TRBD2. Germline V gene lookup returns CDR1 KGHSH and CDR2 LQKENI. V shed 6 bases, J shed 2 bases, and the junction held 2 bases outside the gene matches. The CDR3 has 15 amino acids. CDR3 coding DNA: TGTGCCAGCTCGGGGACTAGCGGGCCCTACAATGAGCAGTTCTTC. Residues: CASSGTSGPYNEQFF.

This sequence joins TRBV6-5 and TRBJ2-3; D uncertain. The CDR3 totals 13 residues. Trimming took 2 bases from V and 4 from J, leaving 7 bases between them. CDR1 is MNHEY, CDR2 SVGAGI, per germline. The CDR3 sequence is CASSYGGADTQYF. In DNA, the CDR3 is TGTGCCAGCAGTTACGGTGGAGCAGATACGCAGTATTTT.

The CDR3 DNA reads TGTGCCAGCAGGCCTACAGGGTACTATGGCTACACCTTC. Translating it yields CASRPTGYYGYTF. This chain connects TRBV6-5 to TRBJ1-2; TRBD1 is a possible D gene (6 bases). V was shortened by 6 bases and J by 3 bases, with 11 bases between the two germline ends. Germline V gene data show CDR1 as MNHEY and CDR2 as SVGAGI. This CDR3 has 13 amino acids.

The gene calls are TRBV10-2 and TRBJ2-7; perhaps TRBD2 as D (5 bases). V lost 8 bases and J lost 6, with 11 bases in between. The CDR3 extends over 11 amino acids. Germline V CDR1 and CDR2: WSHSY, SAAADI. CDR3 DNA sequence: TGCGCCAGCGGCGGGCCGGGCGAGCAGTACGTC. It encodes CASGGPGEQYV.

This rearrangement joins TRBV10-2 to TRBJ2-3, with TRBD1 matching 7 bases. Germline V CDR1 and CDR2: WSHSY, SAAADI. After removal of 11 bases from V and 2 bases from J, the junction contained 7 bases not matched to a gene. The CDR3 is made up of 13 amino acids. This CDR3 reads CAGTTGDTDTQYF. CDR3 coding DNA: TGCGCCGGTACCACAGGGGACACAGATACGCAGTATTTT.

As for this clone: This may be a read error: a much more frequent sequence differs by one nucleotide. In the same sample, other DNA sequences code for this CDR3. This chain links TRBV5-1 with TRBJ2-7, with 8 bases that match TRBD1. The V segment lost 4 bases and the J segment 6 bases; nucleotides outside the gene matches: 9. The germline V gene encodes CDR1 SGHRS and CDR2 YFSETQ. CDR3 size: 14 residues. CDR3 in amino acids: CASSTGQGAVEQYF. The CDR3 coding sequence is TGCGCCAGCAGCACCGGACAGGGTGCGGTCGAGCAGTACTTC.

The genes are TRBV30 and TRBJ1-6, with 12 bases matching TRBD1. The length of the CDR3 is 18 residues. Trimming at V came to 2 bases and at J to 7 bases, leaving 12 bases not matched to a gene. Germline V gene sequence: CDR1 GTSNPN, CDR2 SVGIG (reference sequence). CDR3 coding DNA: TGTGCCTGGAGTCCGCCCGGGACAGGGGGCGCGGGAAATTCACCCCTCCACTTT. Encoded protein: CAWSPPGTGGAGNSPLHF.

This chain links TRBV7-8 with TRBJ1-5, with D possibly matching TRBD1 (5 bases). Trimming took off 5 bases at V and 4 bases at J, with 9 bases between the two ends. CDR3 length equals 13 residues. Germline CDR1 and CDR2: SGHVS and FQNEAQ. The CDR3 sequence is CASSLQGNQPQHF. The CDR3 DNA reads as TGTGCCAGCAGCCTCCAGGGAAATCAGCCCCAGCATTTT.